The 28 T cell receptor beta chains presented below share a single source sample, sequenced in a study of breast tumors, draining lymph nodes, adjacent tissues. Breast cancer patients provided tissue from their axillary draining lymph nodes. MiXCR, applied by TCRdb to the multiplex PCR reads, yields one record per CDR3 protein. The repertoire has more than 85,000 distinct CDR3 sequences, 21% of them found once; the top ten carry roughly 1.2%. The material sequenced was axillary lymph node tissue. Source of these receptors: a female donor with breast cancer. Some clones in this sample may be carry-over from other donors' samples.

This clonotype occurred many times. The chain uses TRBV13 and TRBJ2-6, with TRBD2 matching over 10 bases. The V segment lost 1 base and the J segment 0 bases; nucleotides outside the gene matches: 0. Germline assignment: CDR1 PRHDT and CDR2 FYEKMQ (reference sequence). The CDR3 totals 17 residues. The CDR3: CASSLASGGSGANVLTF. The CDR3 DNA sequence: TGTGCCAGCAGCTTAGCTAGCGGGGGCTCTGGGGCCAACGTCCTGACTTTC.

V gene TRBV19 combines with J gene TRBJ2-4, with 7 bases that match TRBD2. Germline V gives CDR1 LNHDA, CDR2 SQIVND (reference sequence). Unmatched junction bases numbered 9, after V lost 10 bases and J lost 6 bases. The CDR3 has 13 residues. This CDR3 reads CATHPGGGNIQYF. The CDR3 nucleotides are TGTGCCACTCACCCAGGCGGGGGAAACATTCAGTACTTC.

This clonotype occurred many times. This chain connects TRBV29-1 to TRBJ2-7; D unclear. Germline loops: CDR1 SQVTM, CDR2 ANQGSEA. V was shortened by 4 bases and J by 4 bases, with 14 bases between the two germline ends. The CDR3 length is 13 residues. CDR3 sequence (DNA): TGCAGCGTTGTTATAGTGGGTAATTACGAGCAGTACTTC. Protein product: CSVVIVGNYEQYF.

A word on this clonotype: Since a much larger clone is just one base distant, this may be a read error. V usage is TRBV13 and J usage is TRBJ2-1; D possibly corresponds to TRBD2 (5 bases). Per germline, CDR1 PRHDT and CDR2 FYEKMQ (reference sequence). The CDR3 has 13 residues. The CDR3 sequence: CATFSAYYNEQLF. DNA for the CDR3: TGTGCCACCTTTAGCGCTTACTACAATGAGCAGCTCTTC.

This clonotype was observed many times. The V and J genes are TRBV19 and TRBJ2-7; TRBD2 aligns across 8 bases. V dropped 5 bases and J dropped 5; count of bases not matched to a gene: 8. This CDR3 has 14 amino acids. Germline CDR1 is LNHDA and CDR2 is SQIVND (reference sequence). In DNA form, the CDR3 reads TGTGCCAGTAGTCCAGCGGGAGTATGGAACGAGCAGTACTTC. Translated, it gives CASSPAGVWNEQYF.

This clonotype was seen many times. The chain links TRBV4-1 to TRBJ1-2; D might be TRBD1 (6 bases). Germline V lookup: CDR1 MGHRA, CDR2 YSYEKL. The CDR3 contains 15 residues. V shed 1 base and J shed 8 bases, with 17 bases lying between them. The CDR3 here is CASSQGPQGTEGYTF. The DNA for the CDR3 is TGCGCCAGCAGCCAAGGTCCGCAGGGGACGGAAGGCTACACCTTC.

About this clonotype itself: A much larger clone sits a single nucleotide away, making a read error possible. This sequence joins TRBV5-4 and TRBJ1-2, with a possible D match to TRBD1 (6 bases). The germline V gene has CDR1 SGHNT and CDR2 YYREEE (reference sequence). With 9 bases removed from V and 9 bases from J, the gap between germline ends came to 24 bases. The CDR3 is 14 amino acids. This CDR3 is CAIKWDISNYSYTF. Written as DNA, the CDR3 is TGTGCCATCAAATGGGACATCAGCAATTATAGCTACACCTTC.

This clonotype was recorded many times. This rearrangement joins TRBV5-6 to TRBJ2-2, with 7 positions matching TRBD2. Germline V CDR1 and CDR2: SGHDT, YYEEEE. This CDR3 has 17 amino acids. Trimming removed 4 bases from V and 3 bases from J; junction bases left unmatched: 12. The CDR3 nucleotides are TGTGCCAGCAGCCTCTTAGGATCGGGGAGGGACACCGGGGAGCTGTTTTTT. Translating gives CASSLLGSGRDTGELFF.

Only a few counts were recorded for this clonotype. The chain has TRBV20-1 and TRBJ1-1, with TRBD1 matching 10 bases. Germline V gene sequence: CDR1 DFQATT, CDR2 SNEGSKA (reference sequence). This CDR3 is 17 amino acids long. Germline trimming cut 0 bases from V and 3 bases from J; bases unmatched to any gene: 10. Here the CDR3 reads CSARDLLKGQGDTEAFF. For the CDR3, the DNA is TGCAGTGCTAGAGATCTTCTAAAAGGACAGGGGGACACTGAAGCTTTCTTT.

This clonotype showed up many times. J is TRBJ2-5 and V is TRBV19, with D perhaps TRBD1 or TRBD2 (6 bases each). Germline CDR1 is LNHDA and CDR2 is SQIVND (reference sequence). V was trimmed by 1 base and J by 4 bases, leaving 13 bases between them. This CDR3 has 15 amino acids. The CDR3 bases are TGTGCCAGTAGTATAGTGGGGGCGCGGGGAGAGACCCAGTACTTC. Its protein product is CASSIVGARGETQYF.

The sample holds many counts of this clonotype. The chain is built from TRBV28 and TRBJ2-7, with D perhaps TRBD1 or TRBD2 (6 bases each). Germline-derived CDR1 and CDR2 are MDHEN and SYDVKM. CDR3 length: 14 residues. The V gene lost 5 bases and the J gene lost 0 bases, with 11 bases spanning the gap. The CDR3 DNA reads as TGTGCCAGCAGTGCGGGGACACACTCCTACGAGCAGTACTTC. Its protein is CASSAGTHSYEQYF. The whole variable domain, filled in from reference TRBV28 and TRBJ2-7, reads DVKVTQSSRYLVKRTGEKVFLECVQDMDHENMFWYRQDPGLGLRLIYFSYDVKMKEKGDIPEGYSVSREKKERFSLILESASTNQTSMYLCASSAGTHSYEQYFGPGTRLTVT.

This clonotype showed up many times. V gene TRBV9 combines with J gene TRBJ1-6; D possibly corresponds to TRBD1 (6 bases). The germline gives CDR1 SGDLS, CDR2 YYNGEE. There are 14 residues in the CDR3. V was shortened by 3 bases and J by 10 bases, with 14 bases between the two germline ends. In DNA form, the CDR3 reads TGTGCCAGCAGCGAAACAGGGAGCGGGTCACCCCTCCACTTT. Amino acids: CASSETGSGSPLHF.

In the case of this clonotype: A much more abundant neighbour one base away suggests this may be a read error. The rearrangement uses TRBV4-1 and TRBJ1-5; 10 positions match TRBD1. The CDR3 totals 14 residues. Germline CDR1 reads MGHRA; CDR2 reads YSYEKL. The CDR3 DNA reads TGCCCCAGCAGCCAAGACAGGGGGCTTCAGCCCCAGCATTTT. It translates to CPSSQDRGLQPQHF.

Note on this clonotype: This may be a read error: a much more frequent sequence differs by one nucleotide. The chain links TRBV30 to TRBJ1-6, with D unresolved. The ends were cut back, 3 bases at V and 9 bases at J, with 12 bases in the middle. The germline V gene encodes CDR1 GTSNPN and CDR2 SVGIG (reference sequence). CDR3 length: 13 amino acids. CDR3 DNA sequence: TGTGCCTGGAGGTACGGAGGTAGTTCACCCCTCCACTTT. Its protein is CAWRYGGSSPLHF.

This clonotype was seen at least ten times. The genes are TRBV25-1 and TRBJ2-7; D perhaps matches TRBD1 (5 bases). The CDR3 is made up of 15 amino acids. V gave up 6 bases and J gave up 6 bases, with 21 bases separating them. CDR1 and CDR2 (germline): MGHDK, SYGVNS. The CDR3 sequence: CASSLIKGPPGEQYF. Here the CDR3 DNA reads TGTGCCAGCAGCCTTATTAAGGGGCCCCCGGGCGAGCAGTACTTC.

This clonotype was observed a single time. Being one base from a much bigger clone, this may be a read error. The chain is built from TRBV5-6 and TRBJ1-5, with D tentatively TRBD1 (5 bases). The J call may be mistaken, given a closer DNA end match to TRBJ2-3. The length of the CDR3 is 15 residues. The germline V gene encodes CDR1 SGHDT and CDR2 YYEEEE. CDR3 region: CASSLWGRGNQPQYF. CDR3 coding DNA: TGTGCCAGCAGCTTGTGGGGAAGGGGCAATCAGCCCCAGTATTTT.

This clonotype has a count of ten or more. This chain links TRBV20-1 with TRBJ2-3; D gene unclear. Germline V gene data show CDR1 as DFQATT and CDR2 as SNEGSKA (reference sequence). CDR3 length: 11 amino acids. The ends were cut back, 8 bases at V and 5 bases at J, with 11 bases in the middle. Here the CDR3 reads CSLRIGDTQYF. The CDR3 DNA reads TGCAGTCTCAGAATTGGAGATACGCAGTATTTT.

This clonotype was picked up many times. The chain uses TRBV2 and TRBJ2-3, with 7 nucleotides matching TRBD2. Germline V CDR1 and CDR2: SNHLY, FYNNEI. CDR3 length equals 13 residues. Losses at the gene ends were 6 bases for V and 1 base for J; bases not matched to a gene: 1. The CDR3 nucleotides read TGTGCCAGCAGAACTAGCGGCACAGATACGCAGTATTTT. Its protein is CASRTSGTDTQYF.

This clonotype was seen ten or more times. The chain combines TRBV24-1 with TRBJ1-2; D unresolved. V dropped 8 bases and J dropped 3 bases, with 9 bases sitting between them. The CDR3 contains 12 residues. Germline V gene data show CDR1 as KGHDR and CDR2 as SFDVKD. The CDR3, as DNA: TGTGCCACCACCGTAGGAGACTATGGCTACACCTTC. This encodes CATTVGDYGYTF.

Note on this clonotype: A much larger clone sits a single nucleotide away, making a read error possible. The chain employs TRBV20-1 and TRBJ2-1, with TRBD2 matching 13 bases. This CDR3 has 15 amino acids. Germline lookup yields CDR1 DFQATT and CDR2 SNEGSKA (reference sequence). CDR3 in DNA: TGCAGTGCTAGGGGGACTAGCGGGGCTGGGGATGAGCGGTTCTTC. Translated, it gives CSARGTSGAGDERFF.

This clonotype has ten or more counts. The chain is built from TRBV3-1 and TRBJ1-6; 7 bases are shared with TRBD1. Germline trimming cut 6 bases from V and 8 bases from J; bases unmatched to any gene: 4. The germline gives CDR1 LGHDT, CDR2 YNNKEL (reference sequence). The CDR3 sequence is 13 residues long. Here the CDR3 reads CASRVQGHSPLHF. DNA of the CDR3: TGTGCCAGCAGGGTACAGGGGCATTCACCCCTCCACTTT.

In its sample, this clonotype was seen many times. The rearrangement joins TRBV9 to TRBJ2-3; TRBD2 aligns across 10 bases. Trimming removed 3 bases from V and 2 bases from J; junction bases left unmatched: 3. Germline CDR1 SGDLS, CDR2 YYNGEE. The CDR3 consists of 15 residues. DNA for the CDR3: TGTGCCAGCAGCGCCGGGACTAGCGACACAGATACGCAGTATTTT. This translates into CASSAGTSDTDTQYF.

Turning to this clonotype: Given a much more abundant clone one base away, this may be a read error. The chain couples TRBV4-1 to TRBJ2-5; weak D call: TRBD2 (6 bases). The ends were cut back, 4 bases at V and 7 bases at J, with 13 bases in the middle. In germline, CDR1 is MGHRA, CDR2 YSYEKL. This CDR3 spans 13 amino acids. CDR3 nucleotides: TGCGCCAGCAGCCTCACTTTGGGAGGGACCCAGTACTTC. Residues: CASSLTLGGTQYF.

Of note for this clonotype: The junction departs from the called germline gene at one end, perhaps through a read error. The chain is built from TRBV5-6 and TRBJ1-2, with D unclear. The V gene's germline CDR1 is SGHDT and CDR2 YYEEEE. This CDR3 region has 13 residues. The DNA of the CDR3 is TGTGCCAGCAGCCCCGTCACTAACTGTGGCTACACCTTC. Amino acid sequence: CASSPVTNCGYTF.

Ten or more counts support this clonotype. The chain links TRBV2 to TRBJ2-3; D call uncertain. V lost 2 bases, J lost 7 bases, and 22 bases lay in between. The CDR3 sequence is 17 residues long. Germline assignment: CDR1 SNHLY and CDR2 FYNNEI. CDR3 nucleotide sequence: TGTGCCAGCAGTGAACCCCCGGCTCGCTTCGGCTCGCATACGCAGTATTTT. Translating it yields CASSEPPARFGSHTQYF.

There are many counts of this clonotype. This chain joins TRBV20-1 and TRBJ2-2; 15 bases line up with TRBD2. The CDR3 runs to 16 residues. In germline, CDR1 is DFQATT, CDR2 SNEGSKA (reference sequence). V was pared by 0 bases and J by 6 bases, with 2 bases of the junction left unmatched. The DNA for the CDR3 is TGCAGTGCTAGAGAGAGGACTAGCGGGAGGGCCGGGGAGCTGTTTTTT. It specifies CSARERTSGRAGELFF.

This chain joins TRBV3-1 and TRBJ2-1; a possible D gene is TRBD2 (5 bases). The length of the CDR3 is 15 residues. CDR1 LGHDT and CDR2 YNNKEL come from the germline V gene (reference sequence). The V and J ends lost 3 bases and 8 bases respectively, with 17 bases between them. CDR3 loop: CASSHMGDQIDEQFF. The CDR3 coding sequence is TGTGCCAGCAGCCATATGGGAGATCAGATAGATGAGCAGTTCTTC.

The chain couples TRBV28 to TRBJ1-5; 7 bases agree with TRBD1. V shed 5 bases, J shed 7 bases, and the junction held 8 bases outside the gene matches. This CDR3 has 14 amino acids. Per germline, CDR1 MDHEN and CDR2 SYDVKM. The CDR3 region is CASSTQGLVQPQHF. The CDR3 coding sequence is TGTGCCAGCAGTACACAGGGGTTGGTCCAGCCCCAGCATTTT.